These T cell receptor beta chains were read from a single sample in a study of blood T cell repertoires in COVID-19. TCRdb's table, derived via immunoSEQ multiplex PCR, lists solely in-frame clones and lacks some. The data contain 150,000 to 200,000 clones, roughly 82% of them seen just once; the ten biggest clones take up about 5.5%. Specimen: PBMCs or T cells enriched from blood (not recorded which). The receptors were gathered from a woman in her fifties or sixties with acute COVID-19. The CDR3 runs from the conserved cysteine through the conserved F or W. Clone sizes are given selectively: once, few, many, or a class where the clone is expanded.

CASYSGGAYNEQFF,.,TRBV7-9
CSASQGLTEAFF,few,TRBV20-1
CASSAGTGAPETQYF,.,TRBV18
CASSYLGTGGNEQFF,.,TRBV6-2/TRBV6-3
CASSSQGNQPQHF,once,TRBV6-5
CASSEGQGNTEAFF,once,TRBV6-4
CSVGEVQGYTF,.,TRBV29-1
CASSDLAGGQETQYF,.,TRBV10-1
CAGGQGSQPQHF,.,TRBV6-5
CASSLAPGNGGWSDEQFF,.,TRBV7-2
CASSRGGTEAFF,.,TRBV19
CAWSTSRREHTGELFF,once,TRBV30
CASSPSRVGGEAFF,.,TRBV18
CASSPNPWGENYGYTF,few,TRBV9
CASSLALGGELFF,.,TRBV7-9
CAISESLAAKRSYEQYF,.,TRBV10-3
CASRPLPQGENSPLHF,.,TRBV19
CASSARLAWEFF,many,TRBV7-2
CATSPGALREPDTQYF,.,TRBV15
CAWRSLGKGYNEQFF,.,TRBV30
CASLGQAVNTGELFF,.,TRBV28
CASSKVFRADTQYF,.,TRBV21-1
CASSLWLGQGISYGYTF,.,TRBV5-6
CASSLNERGEAFF,.,TRBV7-2
CASSLDRLGGYTF,.,TRBV5-5
CASSFRQGANEQFF,.,TRBV11-2
CASSPSSGQETQYF,.,TRBV18
CAWSVQGSQPQHF,.,TRBV30
CASSLRLAGAPSTDTQYF,.,TRBV11-2
CASSIQVNTEAFF,few,TRBV12-3/TRBV12-4
CSARGQKETQYF,.,TRBV29-1
CASSLTGGNYGYTF,.,TRBV11-2
CSASYGANYGYTF,.,TRBV20-1
CASSPTSPVGTGWETQYF,.,TRBV5-1
CASSPGQGSNQPQHF,.,TRBV5-4
CASSQDSRQTYF,.,TRBV3-1/TRBV3-2
CASSGGGTGSLYGYTF,.,TRBV7-2
CASSPPGTGGTEAFF,.,TRBV18
CASSPKGADYGYTF,.,TRBV7-2
CASRLTGGVYTEAFF,.,TRBV7-8
CASRPGPGQNYGYTF,.,TRBV28
CASSSGNEQFF,.,TRBV10-1
CASSRGNRQETQYF,few,TRBV11-2
CASSATPLRQETQYF,.,TRBV9
CASSLAPVNEKLFF,.,TRBV7-9
CASSQPLDRVVGKLFF,.,TRBV4-1
CASSYELSGGLGDTQYF,.,TRBV6-2/TRBV6-3